These T cell receptor beta chains were read from a single sample in a study of cytomegalovirus exposure and HLA in healthy donors. Repertoires were generated with immunoSEQ multiplex PCR, while TCRdb's copy carries only in-frame clones and drops some. The table lists about 88,000 clones, approximately 96% of them singletons. Sequencing was carried out using PBMCs. The receptors originated from a man between 18 and 35 years old in good health and CMV-seronegative. The CDR3 runs from the conserved cysteine through the conserved F or W. Each record gives: D gene, J gene, clone size, V gene, CDR3 DNA, CDR3 protein. A D gene is named only where the DNA matches it firmly. Clone size appears in some rows only: once, few, many, or a class for an expanded clone.

d_call: TRBD1
j_call: TRBJ1-1
clone_size: -
v_call: TRBV5-1
cdr3_nt: TGCGCCAGCAGCGCCGGACAGGGGGCGGCTGAAGCTTTCTTT
cdr3_aa: CASSAGQGAAEAFF

d_call: -
j_call: TRBJ1-1
clone_size: -
v_call: TRBV27
cdr3_nt: TGTGCCAGCAGTCCATCCCCGACAGCAAACACTGAAGCTTTCTTT
cdr3_aa: CASSPSPTANTEAFF

d_call: -
j_call: TRBJ1-2
clone_size: -
v_call: TRBV6-6
cdr3_nt: TGTGCCAGCAGAGACGGGGATCGGCGTTGGATCTTC
cdr3_aa: CASRDGDRRWIF

d_call: -
j_call: TRBJ2-2
clone_size: -
v_call: TRBV9
cdr3_nt: TGTGCCAGCAGCGCGCAAGGGGCGAACACCGGGGAGCTGTTTTTT
cdr3_aa: CASSAQGANTGELFF

d_call: TRBD1
j_call: TRBJ2-7
clone_size: -
v_call: TRBV6-5
cdr3_nt: TGTGCCAGCAGTCAAGACAGGGGGAACTCCTACGAGCAGTACTTC
cdr3_aa: CASSQDRGNSYEQYF

d_call: TRBD1
j_call: TRBJ2-3
clone_size: few
v_call: TRBV6-5
cdr3_nt: TGTGCCAGCAGTCTCGACAGGGCGGGCACAGATACGCAGTATTTT
cdr3_aa: CASSLDRAGTDTQYF

d_call: TRBD1
j_call: TRBJ2-7
clone_size: -
v_call: TRBV27
cdr3_nt: TGTGCCAGCAGTTTCCAGGGACAGTACGAGCAGTACTTC
cdr3_aa: CASSFQGQYEQYF

d_call: TRBD1
j_call: TRBJ2-1
clone_size: -
v_call: TRBV18
cdr3_nt: TGTGCCAGCTCAGGTATAGGGGGCCCTTCCTACAATGAGCAGTTCTTC
cdr3_aa: CASSGIGGPSYNEQFF

d_call: -
j_call: TRBJ1-1
clone_size: -
v_call: TRBV19
cdr3_nt: TGTGCCAGTAGTATAGTCCTCGGCAGGGCGAACACTGAAGCTTTCTTT
cdr3_aa: CASSIVLGRANTEAFF

d_call: TRBD2
j_call: TRBJ2-1
clone_size: -
v_call: TRBV28
cdr3_nt: TGTGCCAGCAGTTTAAGACTAGCGGACTCCTACAATGAGCAGTTCTTC
cdr3_aa: CASSLRLADSYNEQFF

d_call: TRBD1
j_call: TRBJ2-7
clone_size: -
v_call: TRBV5-6
cdr3_nt: TGTGCCAGCAGCCCCGGACAGGGGCCGACCTACGAGCAGTACTTC
cdr3_aa: CASSPGQGPTYEQYF

d_call: -
j_call: TRBJ2-1
clone_size: -
v_call: TRBV6-5
cdr3_nt: TGTGCCAGCAGTTACTACAGACCCCCCAATGAGCAGTTCTTC
cdr3_aa: CASSYYRPPNEQFF

d_call: -
j_call: TRBJ2-1
clone_size: -
v_call: TRBV4-1
cdr3_nt: TGCGCCAGCAGCCAAGGTTGGACTCAGTTCTTC
cdr3_aa: CASSQGWTQFF

d_call: TRBD2
j_call: TRBJ2-2
clone_size: -
v_call: TRBV9
cdr3_nt: TGTGCCAGCAGCGTATCCACTCCCACGGGACTAGCGGGAGAAGCGAACACCGGGGAGCTGTTTTTT
cdr3_aa: CASSVSTPTGLAGEANTGELFF

d_call: -
j_call: TRBJ2-3
clone_size: -
v_call: TRBV9
cdr3_nt: TGTGCCAGCAGCTTTCGGGACTTCGGATATACGCAGTATTTT
cdr3_aa: CASSFRDFGYTQYF

d_call: TRBD1
j_call: TRBJ1-2
clone_size: -
v_call: TRBV5-6
cdr3_nt: TGTGCCAGCAGCTTGGGGGACAGCCTCAGGAATGGCTACACCTTC
cdr3_aa: CASSLGDSLRNGYTF

d_call: TRBD1
j_call: TRBJ2-3
clone_size: -
v_call: TRBV30
cdr3_nt: TGTGCCTGGAGTCTGTCGGGACAGGGTTTCACAGATACGCAGTATTTT
cdr3_aa: CAWSLSGQGFTDTQYF

d_call: TRBD1
j_call: TRBJ1-1
clone_size: once
v_call: TRBV19
cdr3_nt: TGTGCCAGTAGTCCCGGGACAGGAAAAACTGAAGCTTTCTTT
cdr3_aa: CASSPGTGKTEAFF

d_call: -
j_call: TRBJ2-1
clone_size: -
v_call: TRBV6-5
cdr3_nt: TGTGCCAGCAGCTACCCCAGGGGCAATGAGCAGTTCTTC
cdr3_aa: CASSYPRGNEQFF

d_call: -
j_call: TRBJ2-2
clone_size: -
v_call: TRBV5-1
cdr3_nt: TGCGCCAGCAGCTTGACTACCTACGCGAACACCGGGGAGCTGTTTTTT
cdr3_aa: CASSLTTYANTGELFF

d_call: TRBD2
j_call: TRBJ2-3
clone_size: -
v_call: TRBV4-1
cdr3_nt: TGCGCCAGCAGCAGAGAGACTAGCGGGAGTACAGATACGCAGTATTTT
cdr3_aa: CASSRETSGSTDTQYF

d_call: TRBD1
j_call: TRBJ1-2
clone_size: -
v_call: TRBV7-6
cdr3_nt: TGTGCCAGCAGCTTCGGACAGGGCTATGGCTACACCTTC
cdr3_aa: CASSFGQGYGYTF

d_call: TRBD2
j_call: TRBJ2-5
clone_size: -
v_call: TRBV7-9
cdr3_nt: TGTGCCAGCAGCTTAAATAGCGGGAAAGGCCAAGAGACCCAGTACTTC
cdr3_aa: CASSLNSGKGQETQYF

d_call: -
j_call: TRBJ2-5
clone_size: -
v_call: TRBV28
cdr3_nt: TGTGCCAGCAGTTTACCCCCAGTGGAGACCCAGTACTTC
cdr3_aa: CASSLPPVETQYF

d_call: -
j_call: TRBJ1-2
clone_size: -
v_call: TRBV5-1
cdr3_nt: TGCGCCAGCAGCTTGGACACCTCCTATGGCTACACCTTC
cdr3_aa: CASSLDTSYGYTF

d_call: -
j_call: TRBJ1-4
clone_size: -
v_call: TRBV10-2
cdr3_nt: TGCGCCAGCAGCGGACAGCCTAATGAAAAACTGTTTTTT
cdr3_aa: CASSGQPNEKLFF

d_call: TRBD1
j_call: TRBJ1-2
clone_size: -
v_call: TRBV27
cdr3_nt: TGTGCCAGCAGTCCCGCCCCGGACAGGGTGATGAGTGGCTACACCTTC
cdr3_aa: CASSPAPDRVMSGYTF

d_call: -
j_call: TRBJ1-5
clone_size: -
v_call: TRBV2
cdr3_nt: TGTGCCAGCAGAGAGATGAGCAATCAGCCCCAGCATTTT
cdr3_aa: CASREMSNQPQHF

d_call: TRBD2
j_call: TRBJ2-2
clone_size: -
v_call: TRBV10-3
cdr3_nt: TGTGCCATCAGCACTAGCGAATCCGTGCCCGGGGAGCTGTTTTTT
cdr3_aa: CAISTSESVPGELFF